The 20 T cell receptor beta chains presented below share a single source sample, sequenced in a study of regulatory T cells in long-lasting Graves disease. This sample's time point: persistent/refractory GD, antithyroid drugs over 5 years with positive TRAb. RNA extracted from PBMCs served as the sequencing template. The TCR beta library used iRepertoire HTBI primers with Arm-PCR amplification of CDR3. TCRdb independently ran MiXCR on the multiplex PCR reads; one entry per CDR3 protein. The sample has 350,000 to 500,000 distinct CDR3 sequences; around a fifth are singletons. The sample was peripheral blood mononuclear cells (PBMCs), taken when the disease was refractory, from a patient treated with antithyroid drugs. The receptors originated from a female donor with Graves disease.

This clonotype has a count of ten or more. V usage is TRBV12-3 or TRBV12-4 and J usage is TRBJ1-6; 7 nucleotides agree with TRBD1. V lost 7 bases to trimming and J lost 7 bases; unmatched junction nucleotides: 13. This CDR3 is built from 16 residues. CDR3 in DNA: TGTGCCAGCATCGAAGGAGGGACAGCCGAGAATTCACCCCTCCACTTT. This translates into CASIEGGTAENSPLHF.

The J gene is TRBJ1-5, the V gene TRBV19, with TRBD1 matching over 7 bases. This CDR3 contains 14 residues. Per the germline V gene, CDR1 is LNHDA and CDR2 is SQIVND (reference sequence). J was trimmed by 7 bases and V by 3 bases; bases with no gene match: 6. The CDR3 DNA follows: TGTGCCAGTAGTATCGGGTCAGGGGGACAGCCCCAGCATTTT. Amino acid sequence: CASSIGSGGQPQHF.

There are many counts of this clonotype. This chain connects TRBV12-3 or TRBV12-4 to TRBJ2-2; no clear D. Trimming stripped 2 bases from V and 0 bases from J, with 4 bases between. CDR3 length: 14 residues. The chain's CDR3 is CASSLQANTGELFF. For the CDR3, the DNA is TGTGCCAGCAGTTTACAGGCGAACACCGGGGAGCTGTTTTTT.

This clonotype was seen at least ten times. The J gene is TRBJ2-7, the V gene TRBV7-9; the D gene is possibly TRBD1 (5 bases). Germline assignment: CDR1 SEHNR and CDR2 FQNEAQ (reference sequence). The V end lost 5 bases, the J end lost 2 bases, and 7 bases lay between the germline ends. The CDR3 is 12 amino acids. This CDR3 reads CASSRQTYEQYF. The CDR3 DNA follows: TGTGCCAGCAGCCGACAGACCTACGAGCAGTACTTC.

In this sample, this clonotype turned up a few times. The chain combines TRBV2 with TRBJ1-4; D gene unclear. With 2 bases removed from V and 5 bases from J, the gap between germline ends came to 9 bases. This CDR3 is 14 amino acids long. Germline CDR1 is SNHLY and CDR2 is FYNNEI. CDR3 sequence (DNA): TGTGCCAGCAGTGAACGCAGCCTCAATGAAAAACTGTTTTTT. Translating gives CASSERSLNEKLFF.

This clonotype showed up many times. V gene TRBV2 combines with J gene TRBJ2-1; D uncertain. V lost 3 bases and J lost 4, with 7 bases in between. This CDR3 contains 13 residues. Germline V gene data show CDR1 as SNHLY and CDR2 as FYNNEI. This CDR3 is CASSDYIYNEQFF. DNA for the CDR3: TGTGCCAGCAGTGACTACATTTACAATGAGCAGTTCTTC.

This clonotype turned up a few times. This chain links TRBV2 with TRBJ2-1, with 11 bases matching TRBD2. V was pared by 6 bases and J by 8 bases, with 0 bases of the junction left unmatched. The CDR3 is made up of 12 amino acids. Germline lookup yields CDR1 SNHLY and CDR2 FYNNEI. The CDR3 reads CASRLAGDEQFF. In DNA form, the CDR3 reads TGTGCCAGCAGACTAGCGGGAGATGAGCAGTTCTTC.

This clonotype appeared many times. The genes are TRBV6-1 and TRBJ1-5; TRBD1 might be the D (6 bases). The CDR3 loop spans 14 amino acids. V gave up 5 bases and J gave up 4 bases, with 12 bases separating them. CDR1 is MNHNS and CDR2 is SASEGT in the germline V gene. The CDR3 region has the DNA TGTGCCAGCAGTCCCGGCCAGGGGAATCAGCCCCAGCATTTT. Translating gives CASSPGQGNQPQHF.

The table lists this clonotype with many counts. The CDR3 reads CASSQRQYEQYF. DNA for the CDR3: TGTGCCAGCAGCCAGCGACAGTACGAGCAGTACTTC. This rearrangement joins TRBV3-1 to TRBJ2-7; TRBD1 is a possible D gene (5 bases). Trimming left V 3 bases short and J 4 bases short, with 7 bases between. The CDR3 has 12 amino acids. Germline lookup yields CDR1 LGHDT and CDR2 YNNKEL (reference sequence).

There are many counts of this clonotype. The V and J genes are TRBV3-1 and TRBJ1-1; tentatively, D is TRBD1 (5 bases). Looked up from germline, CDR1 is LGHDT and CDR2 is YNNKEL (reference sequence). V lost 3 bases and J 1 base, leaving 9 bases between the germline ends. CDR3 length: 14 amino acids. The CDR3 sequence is CASSQGTGNTEAFF. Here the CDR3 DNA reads TGTGCCAGCAGCCAGGGGACGGGGAACACTGAAGCTTTCTTT.

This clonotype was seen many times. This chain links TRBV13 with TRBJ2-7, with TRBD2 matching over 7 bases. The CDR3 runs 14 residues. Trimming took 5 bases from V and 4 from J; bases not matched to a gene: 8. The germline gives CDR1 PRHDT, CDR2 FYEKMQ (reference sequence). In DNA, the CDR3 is TGTGCCAGCAGCGGCAGTGGGGGGGGATACGAGCAGTACTTC. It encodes CASSGSGGGYEQYF.

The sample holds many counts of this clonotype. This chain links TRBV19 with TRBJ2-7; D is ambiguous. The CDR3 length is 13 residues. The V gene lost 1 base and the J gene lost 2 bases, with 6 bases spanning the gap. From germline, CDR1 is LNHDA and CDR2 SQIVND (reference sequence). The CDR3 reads CASSIGGTYEQYF. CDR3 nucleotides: TGTGCCAGTAGTATAGGAGGTACCTACGAGCAGTACTTC.

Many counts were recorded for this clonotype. The CDR3 loop reads CASSPVGSELDEQYF. The CDR3 region has the DNA TGTGCCAGCAGCCCCGTTGGTAGCGAACTTGACGAGCAGTACTTC. The chain recombines TRBV11-2 with TRBJ2-7, with D tentatively TRBD2 (5 bases). Trimming took 5 bases from V and 5 from J, leaving 19 bases between them. Germline loops: CDR1 SGHAT, CDR2 FQNNGV. The CDR3 contains 15 residues.

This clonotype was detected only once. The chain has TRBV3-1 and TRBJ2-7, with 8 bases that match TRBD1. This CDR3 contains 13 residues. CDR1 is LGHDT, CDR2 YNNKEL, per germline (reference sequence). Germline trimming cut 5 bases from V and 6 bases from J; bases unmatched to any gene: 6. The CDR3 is CASSYQTGAEQYF. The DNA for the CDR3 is TGTGCCAGCAGCTATCAGACAGGGGCCGAGCAGTACTTC.

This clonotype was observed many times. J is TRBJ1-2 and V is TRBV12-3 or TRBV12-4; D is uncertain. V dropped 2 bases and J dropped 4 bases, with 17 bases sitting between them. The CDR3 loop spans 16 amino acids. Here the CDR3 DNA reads TGTGCCAGCAGTTTACACCCTAGGGTTATTAGCTATGGCTACACCTTC. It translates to CASSLHPRVISYGYTF.

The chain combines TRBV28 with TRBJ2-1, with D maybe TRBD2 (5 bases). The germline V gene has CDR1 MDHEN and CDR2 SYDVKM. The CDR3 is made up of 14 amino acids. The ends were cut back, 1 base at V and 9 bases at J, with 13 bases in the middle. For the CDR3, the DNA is TGTGCCAGCAGTTTATCGGGCGGGCGACCTGAGCAGTTCTTC. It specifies CASSLSGGRPEQFF.

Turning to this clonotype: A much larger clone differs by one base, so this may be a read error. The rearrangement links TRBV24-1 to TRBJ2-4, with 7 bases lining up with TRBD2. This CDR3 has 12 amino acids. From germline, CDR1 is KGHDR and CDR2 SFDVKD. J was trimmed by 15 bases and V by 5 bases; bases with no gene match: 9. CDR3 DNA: TGTGCCACCAGTGCTGGTAGCGGGCCTCGGTACTTC. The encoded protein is CATSAGSGPRYF.

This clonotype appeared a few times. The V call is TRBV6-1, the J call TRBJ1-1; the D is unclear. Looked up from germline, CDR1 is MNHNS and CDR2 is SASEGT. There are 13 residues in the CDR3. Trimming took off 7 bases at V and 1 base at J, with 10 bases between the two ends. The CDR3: CASTPDGNTEAFF. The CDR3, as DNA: TGTGCCAGCACCCCTGACGGGAACACTGAAGCTTTCTTT.

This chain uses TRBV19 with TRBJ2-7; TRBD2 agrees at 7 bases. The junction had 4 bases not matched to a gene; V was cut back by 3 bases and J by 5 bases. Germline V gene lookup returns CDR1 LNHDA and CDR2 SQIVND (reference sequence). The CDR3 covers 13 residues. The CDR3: CASSMRGLNEQYF. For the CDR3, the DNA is TGTGCCAGTAGTATGCGGGGACTAAACGAGCAGTACTTC. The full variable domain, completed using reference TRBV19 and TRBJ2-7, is DGGITQSPKYLFRKEGQNVTLSCEQNLNHDAMYWYRQDPGQGLRLIYYSQIVNDFQKGDIAEGYSVSREKKESFPLTVTSAQKNPTAFYLCASSMRGLNEQYFGPGTRLTVT.

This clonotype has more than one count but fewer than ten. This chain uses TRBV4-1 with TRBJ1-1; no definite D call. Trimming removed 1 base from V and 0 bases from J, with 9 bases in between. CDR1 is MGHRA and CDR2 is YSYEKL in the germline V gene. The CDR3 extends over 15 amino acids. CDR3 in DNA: TGCGCCAGCAGCCAAGGGCCCCCTATGAACACTGAAGCTTTCTTT. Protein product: CASSQGPPMNTEAFF.